This is a list of T cell receptor beta chains from one sample in a study of T cell responses to AZD1222 COVID-19 vaccine. TCRdb's copy holds only in-frame clones and misses some; the assay was immunoSEQ multiplex PCR. The sample carries about 110,000 clones, about 86% recorded once. This sample comprised peripheral blood, obtained on day 0 of AZD1222 vaccination. These TCRs come from an adult in good health. The CDR3 runs from the conserved cysteine through the conserved F or W. The order of the fields is CDR3 DNA, CDR3 protein, clone size, D gene, V gene, J gene. D genes are given only for firm matches. Size tells how often a clone was seen (once, few, many) or the class of an expanded clone, and some rows leave it out.

TGTGCCAGCAGGACCGGGACAGGCACAGATACGCAGTATTTT	CASRTGTGTDTQYF	NA	TRBD1	TRBV2	TRBJ2-3
TGCGCCAGCAGCTTGGTTACAGGGGCTAACTATGGCTACACCTTC	CASSLVTGANYGYTF	NA	TRBD1	TRBV5-1	TRBJ1-2
TGTGCCAGCAGTGATTCACGACAGAGGGGGGAGACTGAAGCTTTCTTT	CASSDSRQRGETEAFF	NA	NA	TRBV6-2/TRBV6-3	TRBJ1-1
TGCGCCAGTGCGGGGGAGACCCAGTACTTC	CASAGETQYF	NA	NA	TRBV10-1	TRBJ2-5
TGTGCCTGGCTCCTTCTTGCGGGGGCCGCGGCTGAGCAGTTCTTC	CAWLLLAGAAAEQFF	NA	NA	TRBV30	TRBJ2-1
TGTGCCAGTAAGGGGGCACCGAACACCGGGGAGCTGTTTTTT	CASKGAPNTGELFF	NA	TRBD1	TRBV19	TRBJ2-2
TGTGCCAGCAGTGACCTCGGTCCACGTACTGGGGGGGTCCTTAACTACGAGCAGTACTTC	CASSDLGPRTGGVLNYEQYF	few	TRBD2	TRBV6-4	TRBJ2-7
TGTGCCAGCAGCGAGACTTGGCGGGGGAGTACTGAAGCTTTCTTT	CASSETWRGSTEAFF	NA	NA	TRBV14	TRBJ1-1
TGTGCCAGCTCCTACCAGCTGGCAGGTGTAACCGGGGAGCTGTTTTTT	CASSYQLAGVTGELFF	NA	NA	TRBV18	TRBJ2-2
TGTGCCAGCAGCCAGAACCCGGGACAGGGGGCCTACGAGCAGTACTTC	CASSQNPGQGAYEQYF	NA	TRBD1	TRBV7-3	TRBJ2-7
TGTGCCAGCAGTGATCGAGCGGGGATCACAGATACGCAGTATTTT	CASSDRAGITDTQYF	few	TRBD2	TRBV2	TRBJ2-3
TGTGCCAGCACCCTAGTGTCGCAGGGGGGGACAGATACGCAGTATTTT	CASTLVSQGGTDTQYF	NA	NA	TRBV7-9	TRBJ2-3
TGTGCCAGCAGCCAGGGAGGAAATTTATACGAGCAGTACTTC	CASSQGGNLYEQYF	once	NA	TRBV3-1/TRBV3-2	TRBJ2-7
TGTGCCAGCAGCCATTACTCGGCAGGGTACTATGGCTACACCTTC	CASSHYSAGYYGYTF	NA	NA	TRBV14	TRBJ1-2
TGTGCCAGCAGTTACTCGATACACCAAGCTAGAGGCACCGGGGAGCTGTTTTTT	CASSYSIHQARGTGELFF	NA	NA	TRBV6-2/TRBV6-3	TRBJ2-2
TGTGCCAGCAGGCCGAAGACTAGCGGAATCTACGAGCAGTACTTC	CASRPKTSGIYEQYF	NA	TRBD2	TRBV7-9	TRBJ2-7
TGTGCCACCAGTGATTTGGCGAATGAGCAGTTCTTC	CATSDLANEQFF	NA	NA	TRBV24-1	TRBJ2-1
TGTGCCAGCAGCAAAATCGTGGGGGCACCGGGTGAGCAGTTCTTC	CASSKIVGAPGEQFF	NA	NA	TRBV21-1	TRBJ2-1
TGTGCCAGCAGGTTTAGCGGGGCGATCACAGATACGCAGTATTTT	CASRFSGAITDTQYF	NA	TRBD2	TRBV5-4	TRBJ2-3
TGTGCCAGCCGGGGGGACTATAGCAATCAGCCCCAGCATTTT	CASRGDYSNQPQHF	NA	NA	TRBV2	TRBJ1-5
TGCGCCAGCAGCGGAACAGGGACTACTAATGAAAAACTGTTTTTT	CASSGTGTTNEKLFF	NA	NA	TRBV5-1	TRBJ1-4
TGTGCCAGCAGCATCATCCCGACAGGGTTCACCGGGGAGCTGTTTTTT	CASSIIPTGFTGELFF	NA	TRBD1	TRBV7-3	TRBJ2-2
TGTGCCAGCAGTTACGGGACAGGCAAAAATTCACCCCTCCACTTT	CASSYGTGKNSPLHF	once	TRBD1	TRBV6-2/TRBV6-3	TRBJ1-6
TGTGCCAGCAGCTTGGGCCAGGGCTATAACAATCAGCCCCAGCATTTT	CASSLGQGYNNQPQHF	NA	NA	TRBV5-8	TRBJ1-5
TGTGCCAGCAGTTACTCGGAGGGAGCCTCTCCCGGGGCCAACGTCCTGACTTTC	CASSYSEGASPGANVLTF	once	NA	TRBV6-2/TRBV6-3	TRBJ2-6
TGTGCCACCAGTGATGGCGACAGGGGAAGTGAAAAACTGTTTTTT	CATSDGDRGSEKLFF	NA	TRBD1	TRBV24-1	TRBJ1-4
TGTGCCAGTAGTAACGACAGGGACCAAGGGGGTGAAGCTTTCTTT	CASSNDRDQGGEAFF	NA	TRBD1	TRBV19	TRBJ1-1
TGTGCCACCGTCCCCGGGACAGGGTCTAATGACCATGGCTACACCTTC	CATVPGTGSNDHGYTF	NA	TRBD1	TRBV11-2	TRBJ1-2
TGTGCCATCAGTGAGACGACCGGGACAGGGGGGAGTATTCAGTACTTC	CAISETTGTGGSIQYF	NA	TRBD1	TRBV10-3	TRBJ2-4